Described below is a single TCR beta chain sequence and its context. Antigen specificity is unknown. V gave up 6 bases and J gave up 0 bases, with 5 bases separating them. The germline V gene encodes CDR1 SNHLY and CDR2 FYNNEI. This CDR3 has 12 residues. Here immunoSEQ multiplex PCR was the method, and the copy in TCRdb shows in-frame clones only, minus some. The sample has 150,000 or so clones, 80% to 90% seen once. The data stem from a study of cytomegalovirus exposure and HLA in healthy donors. Overall study findings and caveats: The study recorded 150 to 200 TCR beta chains that were cytomegalovirus-associated.

Among the 120 subjects of the validation cohort, separate from the roughly 700-subject first cohort, were the donors. The clonotype comes from a woman under 40 in good health and CMV-seropositive. The J gene is TRBJ2-5, the V gene TRBV2; tentative D call: TRBD1 (5 bases). Input material: PBMCs. The CDR3 region is CASRTDQETQYF. DNA for the CDR3: TGTGCCAGCAGGACAGACCAAGAGACCCAGTACTTC.